Each of the 2 T cell receptor beta chains below was sequenced from the same sample in a study of monozygotic twins with inflammatory bowel disease. Reprocessing the 5' RACE reads, TCRdb reports a single entry for every CDR3 protein and omits DNA. This table lists some 300,000 distinct CDR3 sequences. The sequenced material came from blood. These TCRs come from a human donor with ulcerative colitis or Crohn's disease, or a healthy co-twin of an affected twin (not recorded which).

The V and J genes are TRBV25-1 and TRBJ1-5; the D gene TCRdb calls, TRBD1, cannot be checked with no DNA. The CDR3 is 14 residues long. The V gene's germline CDR1 is MGHDK and CDR2 SYGVNS. Here the CDR3 reads CASRGQGVNQPQHF.

The rearrangement links TRBV12-3 or TRBV12-4 to TRBJ2-1; lacking DNA, the TRBD1 call made by TCRdb goes unchecked. This CDR3 spans 13 amino acids. CDR3 in amino acids: CASSLTGGSEQFF.